One sample yielded the 32 T cell receptor beta chains listed below, sequenced in a study of T cells in Graves' hyperthyroidism and ophthalmopathy. RNA transcripts served as the template for amplifying TCR beta CDR3 regions. First-round RT-PCR targeting the TCR CDR3 was performed with the HTBI primer set. A single record per CDR3 protein comes from TCRdb applying MiXCR to the multiplex PCR reads. This sample has about 400,000 distinct CDR3 sequences, with about 14% found just once. Sequenced material: blood. The origin of the receptors is a man aged 50-59 years with Graves' ophthalmopathy.

This clonotype was recorded at least ten times. The V gene is TRBV11-3, the J gene TRBJ1-5; D not certain. V shed 0 bases and J shed 6 bases, with 6 bases lying between them. The CDR3 contains 13 residues. Germline-derived CDR1 and CDR2 are SGHNT and YENEEA. DNA for the CDR3: TGTGCCAGCAGCTTAGATTGGGGTCAGCCCCAGCATTTT. As protein: CASSLDWGQPQHF.

As concerns this clonotype: It may be a read error: a sequence one base away is much more abundant. V is TRBV7-8 and J is TRBJ2-3; no reliable D call. Trimming stripped 5 bases from V and 1 base from J, with 19 bases between. The CDR3 contains 17 residues. Germline lookup yields CDR1 SGHVS and CDR2 FQNEAQ. Here the CDR3 reads CASSPDTNGLGTDTQYF. CDR3 in DNA: TGTGCCAGCAGCCCTGACACTAACGGCCTCGGCACAGATACGCAGTATTTT.

The V and J genes are TRBV13 and TRBJ2-7, with 14 bases matching TRBD2. There are 15 residues in the CDR3. Germline V gene sequence: CDR1 PRHDT, CDR2 FYEKMQ (reference sequence). The V segment lost 4 bases and the J segment 5 bases; nucleotides outside the gene matches: 4. The CDR3: CASSWGLAGVHEQYF. CDR3 DNA sequence: TGTGCCAGCAGCTGGGGACTAGCGGGAGTCCACGAGCAGTACTTC.

This clonotype appeared many times. The chain recombines TRBV20-1 with TRBJ2-4; D not certain. V was cut by 0 bases and J by 10 bases, with 13 bases left in between. The CDR3 extends over 13 amino acids. Germline CDR1 DFQATT, CDR2 SNEGSKA (reference sequence). The CDR3 bases are TGCAGTGCTAGAGATCGAAGCCAAGGAATTCAGTACTTC. Amino acids: CSARDRSQGIQYF.

Ten or more counts support this clonotype. The rearrangement links TRBV30 to TRBJ1-1; D is unresolved. Between the trimmed V and J ends, which lost 3 bases and 10 bases, there was a span of 12 bases. This CDR3 comprises 11 residues. Germline CDR1 reads GTSNPN; CDR2 reads SVGIG (reference sequence). The DNA of the CDR3 is TGTGCCTGGAGCAGACCCGCGGGAGCTTTCTTT. Translated: CAWSRPAGAFF.

This clonotype was counted many times. CDR3 amino acids: CASRQDRGGSGEQYF. DNA of the CDR3: TGTGCCAGCAGACAGGACAGGGGAGGGTCTGGAGAGCAGTACTTC. The chain combines TRBV12-3 or TRBV12-4 with TRBJ2-7, with 9 bases lining up with TRBD1. Trimming removed 6 bases from V and 7 bases from J; junction bases left unmatched: 13. The CDR3 loop spans 15 amino acids.

This clonotype was recorded a few times. CDR3 DNA: TGTGCCACAGCAGGACTAGCGGGAGTGGGGGAGCAGTTCTTC. It encodes CATAGLAGVGEQFF. J is TRBJ2-1 and V is TRBV24-1; 13 bases are shared with TRBD2. Losses at the gene ends were 10 bases for V and 10 bases for J; bases not matched to a gene: 9. CDR1 KGHDR and CDR2 SFDVKD come from the germline V gene. This CDR3 is 14 amino acids long.

The CDR3: CASSASGTGVSEQYF. For the CDR3, the DNA is TGTGCCAGCAGCGCTAGCGGGACAGGGGTGTCCGAGCAGTACTTC. The V and J genes are TRBV9 and TRBJ2-7; TRBD1 might be the D (10 bases). The CDR3 length is 15 residues. The germline CDR1 and CDR2 sequences are SGDLS and YYNGEE. V shed 3 bases and J shed 6 bases, with 19 bases lying between them.

This clonotype was seen a few times. The chain is built from TRBV27 and TRBJ2-7, with 7 bases lining up with TRBD2. V lost 5 bases to trimming and J lost 0 bases; unmatched junction nucleotides: 7. The CDR3 has 15 amino acids. Germline loops: CDR1 MNHEY, CDR2 SMNVEV (reference sequence). CDR3 sequence: CASSEGRGSSYEQYF. In DNA form, the CDR3 reads TGTGCCAGCAGTGAAGGGCGGGGGAGCTCCTACGAGCAGTACTTC.

The gene calls are TRBV10-3 and TRBJ1-4; perhaps TRBD1 as D (6 bases). The CDR3 consists of 14 residues. Germline loops: CDR1 ENHRY, CDR2 SYGVKD. V was pared by 2 bases and J by 7 bases, with 11 bases between. The CDR3 loop is CAISERRGGEKLFF. CDR3 DNA sequence: TGTGCCATCAGTGAGCGCAGGGGTGGTGAAAAACTGTTTTTT.

In its sample, this clonotype was seen many times. The gene calls are TRBV7-3 and TRBJ1-1, with D possibly TRBD1 on 5 matching bases. Trimming removed 8 bases at V and 6 bases at J, with 16 bases between. The CDR3 has 13 residues. Per germline, CDR1 SGHTA and CDR2 FQGTGA. CDR3 nucleotides: TGTGCCAGCTCACCACGGGACCGGTCTGAAGCTTTCTTT. This sequence encodes CASSPRDRSEAFF.

This clonotype was seen at least ten times. The J gene is TRBJ1-1, the V gene TRBV12-3 or TRBV12-4, with a possible D match to TRBD1 (6 bases). V was cut by 1 base and J by 1 base, with 10 bases left in between. CDR3 size: 15 residues. The CDR3 here is CASSLERQANTEAFF. In nucleotides, the CDR3 is TGTGCCAGCAGTTTAGAGAGACAGGCGAACACTGAAGCTTTCTTT.

This clonotype was recorded a few times. The chain recombines TRBV6-4 with TRBJ2-2, with 7 bases identical to TRBD1. This CDR3 contains 16 residues. Germline CDR1 and CDR2: MRHNA and SNTAGT. V shed 7 bases, J shed 0 bases, and the junction held 8 bases outside the gene matches. CDR3 loop: CASKLQGSPNTGELFF. CDR3 DNA: TGTGCCAGCAAGTTACAGGGGAGTCCGAACACCGGGGAGCTGTTTTTT.

This clonotype was seen many times. The V and J genes are TRBV2 and TRBJ2-7; 7 bases match TRBD2. The junction had 11 bases not matched to a gene; V was cut back by 6 bases and J by 0 bases. The CDR3 sequence is 16 residues long. Per germline, CDR1 SNHLY and CDR2 FYNNEI. The CDR3 sequence is CASRDLAGKNSYEQYF. CDR3 nucleotide sequence: TGTGCCAGCAGAGACTTAGCGGGCAAGAACTCCTACGAGCAGTACTTC.

V is TRBV5-1 and J is TRBJ2-7, with TRBD2 matching over 10 bases. Trimming at V came to 4 bases and at J to 1 base, leaving 17 bases not matched to a gene. Germline V gene lookup returns CDR1 SGHRS and CDR2 YFSETQ. The length of the CDR3 is 19 residues. The CDR3 sequence: CASSERLAGGAGGSYEQYF. Written as DNA, the CDR3 is TGCGCCAGCAGCGAACGACTAGCGGGTGGAGCCGGCGGATCCTACGAGCAGTACTTC.

This clonotype was recorded once. This chain connects TRBV19 to TRBJ2-2; D might be TRBD2 (6 bases). CDR1 and CDR2 from the germline V gene are LNHDA and SQIVND (reference sequence). The CDR3 spans 14 residues. V lost 3 bases to trimming and J lost 5 bases, with 10 bases between them. CDR3 in amino acids: CASSIPGGTGELFF. CDR3 sequence (DNA): TGTGCCAGTAGTATCCCTGGGGGGACCGGGGAGCTGTTTTTT.

This clonotype was counted ten times or more. The chain employs TRBV14 and TRBJ2-7; TRBD1 might be the D (6 bases). Germline V gene data show CDR1 as SGHDN and CDR2 as FVKESK. Trimming shortened V by 3 bases and J by 1 base, and 19 bases separated the two germline ends. This CDR3 contains 17 residues. In DNA, the CDR3 is TGTGCCAGCAGCCAGGGGGCAAAGGGGCCACCATCCTACGAGCAGTACTTC. Residues: CASSQGAKGPPSYEQYF.

Concerning this clonotype itself: A much larger clone differs by one base, so this may be a read error. The V call is TRBV5-6, the J call TRBJ2-1; perhaps TRBD1 as D (8 bases). Trimming took 9 bases from V and 5 from J, leaving 15 bases between them. This CDR3 is 13 amino acids long. Germline-derived CDR1 and CDR2 are SGHDT and YYEEEE. CDR3 nucleotide sequence: TGTGCCACCGGGGGGACAGGTCACAATGAGCAGTTCTTC. Its protein is CATGGTGHNEQFF.

In this sample, this clonotype turned up a few times. The chain recombines TRBV30 with TRBJ2-1; TRBD2 matches 12 bases. CDR3 length: 16 amino acids. Trimming at V came to 5 bases and at J to 4 bases, leaving 9 bases not matched to a gene. Germline assignment: CDR1 GTSNPN and CDR2 SVGIG (reference sequence). DNA of the CDR3: TGTGCCTGGGCCCCGAGACTAGCGGGAGAATACAATGAGCAGTTCTTC. This sequence encodes CAWAPRLAGEYNEQFF.

As concerns this clonotype: This CDR3 is missing its conserved last phenylalanine or tryptophan, likely due to a read error. The chain links TRBV27 to TRBJ2-7, with 8 bases that match TRBD1. The CDR3 consists of 14 residues. Per germline, CDR1 MNHEY and CDR2 SMNVEV (reference sequence). V was pared by 5 bases and J by 4 bases, with 7 bases of the junction left unmatched. The CDR3 coding sequence is TGTGCCAGCAGTGCCCCGGGACAGGCTTACGAGCAGTACTTG. Encoded protein: CASSAPGQAYEQYL.

In its sample, this clonotype was seen many times. J is TRBJ2-7 and V is TRBV10-3; D is possibly TRBD1 (5 bases). CDR3 length: 15 amino acids. The V gene lost 3 bases and the J gene lost 6 bases, with 18 bases spanning the gap. CDR1 is ENHRY, CDR2 SYGVKD, per germline. The CDR3 sequence: CAISDGATWQIEQYF. The CDR3, as DNA: TGTGCCATCAGTGATGGGGCAACTTGGCAAATCGAGCAGTACTTC.

This clonotype was recorded at least ten times. The V gene is TRBV12-3 or TRBV12-4, the J gene TRBJ1-2, with D unclear. The CDR3 extends over 13 amino acids. V lost 3 bases and J lost 7, with 12 bases in between. CDR3 bases: TGTGCCAGCAGTTTCGTCGGAACCCTTGGCTACACCTTC. Its protein product is CASSFVGTLGYTF.

Ten or more counts support this clonotype. The chain is built from TRBV30 and TRBJ2-7; no firm D call. The V end was cut by 3 bases, the J end by 0 bases, with 15 bases between. The germline V gene has CDR1 GTSNPN and CDR2 SVGIG (reference sequence). CDR3 length equals 15 residues. CDR3 loop: CAWRVKQDHSYEQYF. In DNA, the CDR3 is TGTGCCTGGAGGGTAAAGCAGGATCACTCCTACGAGCAGTACTTC. The full variable domain, with the rest looked up from reference TRBV30 and TRBJ2-7, is SQTIHQWPATLVQPVGSPLSLECTVEGTSNPNLYWYRQAAGRGLQLLFYSVGIGQISSEVPQNLSASRPQDRQFILSSKKLLLSDSGFYLCAWRVKQDHSYEQYFGPGTRLTVT.

This clonotype was detected ten times or more. The chain is built from TRBV5-4 and TRBJ2-7, with D perhaps TRBD1 or TRBD2 (5 bases each). This CDR3 contains 14 residues. Trimming stripped 3 bases from V and 6 bases from J, with 16 bases between. The germline V gene encodes CDR1 SGHNT and CDR2 YYREEE (reference sequence). The CDR3 protein is CASSSGTSLAEQYF. In nucleotides, the CDR3 is TGTGCCAGCAGCTCGGGGACCTCTCTTGCCGAGCAGTACTTC.

A few counts support this clonotype. V gene TRBV15 combines with J gene TRBJ2-5; 7 bases are a match to TRBD2. The CDR3 length is 16 residues. Germline CDR1 reads LNHNV; CDR2 reads YYDKDF (reference sequence). Unmatched junction bases numbered 15, after V lost 7 bases and J lost 4 bases. For the CDR3, the DNA is TGTGCCACCAAGGAGGGAGGGCGCGGTCTCGGAGAGACCCAGTACTTC. It is translated as CATKEGGRGLGETQYF.

This clonotype was observed at least ten times. This chain links TRBV30 with TRBJ1-1; D ambiguous. In germline, CDR1 is GTSNPN, CDR2 SVGIG (reference sequence). V lost 2 bases to trimming and J lost 7 bases, with 17 bases between them. The CDR3 length is 14 residues. The CDR3 sequence: CAWSSESLVGEAFF. DNA of the CDR3: TGTGCCTGGAGTTCCGAATCCTTGGTCGGTGAAGCTTTCTTT. The full variable domain, rest sourced from reference TRBV30 and TRBJ1-1, is SQTIHQWPATLVQPVGSPLSLECTVEGTSNPNLYWYRQAAGRGLQLLFYSVGIGQISSEVPQNLSASRPQDRQFILSSKKLLLSDSGFYLCAWSSESLVGEAFFGQGTRLTVV.

This clonotype came up many times. This chain uses TRBV5-8 with TRBJ2-1; 9 bases map to TRBD2. The CDR3 is 16 amino acids. The germline gives CDR1 SGHTS, CDR2 YDEGEE. Unmatched junction bases numbered 7, after V lost 0 bases and J lost 6 bases. CDR3 region: CASSLGAGGPVNEQFF. CDR3 coding DNA: TGTGCCAGCAGCTTGGGGGCGGGAGGGCCCGTCAATGAGCAGTTCTTC. The complete variable domain, with remaining parts taken from reference TRBV5-8 and TRBJ2-1, reads EAGVTQSPTHLIKTRGQQATLRCSPISGHTSVYWYQQALGLGLQFLLWYDEGEERNRGNFPPRFSGRQFPNYSSELNVNALELEDSALYLCASSLGAGGPVNEQFFGPGTRLTVL.

At least ten counts were recorded for this clonotype. The chain joins TRBV12-3 or TRBV12-4 to TRBJ1-5; TRBD1 might be the D (6 bases). The CDR3 is 15 residues long. Trimming took 2 bases from V and 3 from J, leaving 11 bases between them. CDR3 nucleotides: TGTGCCAGCAGTTTACAGGACAGACCCAATCAGCCCCAGCATTTT. Translating it yields CASSLQDRPNQPQHF.

This clonotype has a count of ten or more. This chain connects TRBV12-3 or TRBV12-4 to TRBJ2-3; perhaps TRBD2 as D (5 bases). This CDR3 has 13 amino acids. V was shortened by 0 bases and J by 6 bases, with 7 bases between the two germline ends. This CDR3 is CASSLATGDTQYF. CDR3 nucleotide sequence: TGTGCCAGCAGTTTAGCGACGGGGGATACGCAGTATTTT.

This clonotype was seen at least ten times. The V call is TRBV7-8, the J call TRBJ1-4, with D perhaps matching TRBD1 (6 bases). CDR1 is SGHVS, CDR2 FQNEAQ, per germline. Trimming stripped 6 bases from V and 6 bases from J, with 17 bases between. This CDR3 is 15 amino acids long. The CDR3 here is CASRSTGPGDEKLFF. The CDR3 bases are TGTGCCAGCAGATCTACAGGGCCTGGGGATGAAAAACTGTTTTTT.

This clonotype was observed many times. The V and J genes are TRBV7-2 and TRBJ2-5; 8 bases map to TRBD2. Unmatched junction bases numbered 9, after V lost 7 bases and J lost 5 bases. The germline CDR1 and CDR2 sequences are SGHTA and FQGNSA. The CDR3 spans 14 residues. The CDR3: CASTIRGGQETQYF. The CDR3 DNA follows: TGTGCCAGCACCATCCGGGGGGGGCAGGAGACCCAGTACTTC.

The sample holds many counts of this clonotype. The chain combines TRBV30 with TRBJ1-3; D uncertain. The V end was cut by 0 bases, the J end by 4 bases, with 4 bases between. There are 12 residues in the CDR3. Germline lookup yields CDR1 GTSNPN and CDR2 SVGIG (reference sequence). CDR3 amino acids: CAWSVVGNTIYF. The CDR3 DNA reads TGTGCCTGGAGTGTAGTAGGAAACACCATATATTTT. The full variable domain, rest sourced from reference TRBV30 and TRBJ1-3, is SQTIHQWPATLVQPVGSPLSLECTVEGTSNPNLYWYRQAAGRGLQLLFYSVGIGQISSEVPQNLSASRPQDRQFILSSKKLLLSDSGFYLCAWSVVGNTIYFGEGSWLTVV.